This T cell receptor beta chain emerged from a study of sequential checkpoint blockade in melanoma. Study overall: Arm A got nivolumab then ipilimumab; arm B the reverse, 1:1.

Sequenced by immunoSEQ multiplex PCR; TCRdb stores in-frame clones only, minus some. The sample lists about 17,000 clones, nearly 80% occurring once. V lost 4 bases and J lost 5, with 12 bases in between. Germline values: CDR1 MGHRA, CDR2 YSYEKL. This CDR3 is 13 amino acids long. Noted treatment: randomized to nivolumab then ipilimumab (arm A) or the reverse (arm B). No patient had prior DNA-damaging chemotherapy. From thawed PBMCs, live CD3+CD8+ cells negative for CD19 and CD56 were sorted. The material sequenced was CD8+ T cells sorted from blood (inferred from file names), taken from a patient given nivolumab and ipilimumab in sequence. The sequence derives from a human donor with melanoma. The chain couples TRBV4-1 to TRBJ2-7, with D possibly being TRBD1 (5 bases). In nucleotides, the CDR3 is TGCGCCAGCAGCCTCTTCCTCAGGGACGAGCAGTACTTC. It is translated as CASSLFLRDEQYF.